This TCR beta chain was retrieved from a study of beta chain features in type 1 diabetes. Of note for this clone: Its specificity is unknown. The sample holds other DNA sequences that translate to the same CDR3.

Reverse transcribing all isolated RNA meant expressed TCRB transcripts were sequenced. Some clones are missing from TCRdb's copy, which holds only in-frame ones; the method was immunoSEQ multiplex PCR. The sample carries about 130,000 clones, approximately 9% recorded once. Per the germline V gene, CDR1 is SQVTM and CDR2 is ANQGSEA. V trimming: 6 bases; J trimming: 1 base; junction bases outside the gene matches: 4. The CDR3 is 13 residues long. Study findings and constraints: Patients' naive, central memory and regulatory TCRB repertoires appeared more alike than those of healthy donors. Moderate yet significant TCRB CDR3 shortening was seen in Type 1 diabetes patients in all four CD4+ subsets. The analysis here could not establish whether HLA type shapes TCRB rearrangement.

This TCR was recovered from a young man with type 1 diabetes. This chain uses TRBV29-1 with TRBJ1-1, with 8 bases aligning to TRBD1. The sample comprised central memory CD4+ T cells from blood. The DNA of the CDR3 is TGCAGCGTGACAGGGACAGGGAACACTGAAGCTTTCTTT. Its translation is CSVTGTGNTEAFF. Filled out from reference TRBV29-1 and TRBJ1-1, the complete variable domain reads SAVISQKPSRDICQRGTSLTIQCQVDSQVTMMFWYRQQPGQSLTLIATANQGSEATYESGFVIDKFPISRPNLTFSTLTVSNMSPEDSSIYLCSVTGTGNTEAFFGQGTRLTVV.